This TCR beta chain was recovered during a study of blood T cell repertoires in COVID-19. Study information: Sites in the United States, Italy and Spain provided acute and convalescent COVID-19 samples.

Here immunoSEQ multiplex PCR was the method, and the copy in TCRdb shows in-frame clones only, minus some. The table lists 140,000 to 150,000 clones, around 84% of them singletons. Sequenced: PBMCs or T cells enriched from blood (not recorded which). This clonotype originated in a woman aged 45-65 years who had been exposed to COVID-19.

The CDR3 nucleotides read TGTGCCAGTTCCGACAACCTCTATGGCTACACCTTC. Its protein product is CASSDNLYGYTF. The J gene is TRBJ1-2, the V gene TRBV19, with D unresolved. Germline V gives CDR1 LNHDA, CDR2 SQIVND (reference sequence). V lost 8 bases to trimming and J lost 4 bases, with 11 bases between them. The CDR3 contains 12 residues. The whole variable domain, remainder taken from reference TRBV19 and TRBJ1-2, is DGGITQSPKYLFRKEGQNVTLSCEQNLNHDAMYWYRQDPGQGLRLIYYSQIVNDFQKGDIAEGYSVSREKKESFPLTVTSAQKNPTAFYLCASSDNLYGYTFGSGTRLTVV.